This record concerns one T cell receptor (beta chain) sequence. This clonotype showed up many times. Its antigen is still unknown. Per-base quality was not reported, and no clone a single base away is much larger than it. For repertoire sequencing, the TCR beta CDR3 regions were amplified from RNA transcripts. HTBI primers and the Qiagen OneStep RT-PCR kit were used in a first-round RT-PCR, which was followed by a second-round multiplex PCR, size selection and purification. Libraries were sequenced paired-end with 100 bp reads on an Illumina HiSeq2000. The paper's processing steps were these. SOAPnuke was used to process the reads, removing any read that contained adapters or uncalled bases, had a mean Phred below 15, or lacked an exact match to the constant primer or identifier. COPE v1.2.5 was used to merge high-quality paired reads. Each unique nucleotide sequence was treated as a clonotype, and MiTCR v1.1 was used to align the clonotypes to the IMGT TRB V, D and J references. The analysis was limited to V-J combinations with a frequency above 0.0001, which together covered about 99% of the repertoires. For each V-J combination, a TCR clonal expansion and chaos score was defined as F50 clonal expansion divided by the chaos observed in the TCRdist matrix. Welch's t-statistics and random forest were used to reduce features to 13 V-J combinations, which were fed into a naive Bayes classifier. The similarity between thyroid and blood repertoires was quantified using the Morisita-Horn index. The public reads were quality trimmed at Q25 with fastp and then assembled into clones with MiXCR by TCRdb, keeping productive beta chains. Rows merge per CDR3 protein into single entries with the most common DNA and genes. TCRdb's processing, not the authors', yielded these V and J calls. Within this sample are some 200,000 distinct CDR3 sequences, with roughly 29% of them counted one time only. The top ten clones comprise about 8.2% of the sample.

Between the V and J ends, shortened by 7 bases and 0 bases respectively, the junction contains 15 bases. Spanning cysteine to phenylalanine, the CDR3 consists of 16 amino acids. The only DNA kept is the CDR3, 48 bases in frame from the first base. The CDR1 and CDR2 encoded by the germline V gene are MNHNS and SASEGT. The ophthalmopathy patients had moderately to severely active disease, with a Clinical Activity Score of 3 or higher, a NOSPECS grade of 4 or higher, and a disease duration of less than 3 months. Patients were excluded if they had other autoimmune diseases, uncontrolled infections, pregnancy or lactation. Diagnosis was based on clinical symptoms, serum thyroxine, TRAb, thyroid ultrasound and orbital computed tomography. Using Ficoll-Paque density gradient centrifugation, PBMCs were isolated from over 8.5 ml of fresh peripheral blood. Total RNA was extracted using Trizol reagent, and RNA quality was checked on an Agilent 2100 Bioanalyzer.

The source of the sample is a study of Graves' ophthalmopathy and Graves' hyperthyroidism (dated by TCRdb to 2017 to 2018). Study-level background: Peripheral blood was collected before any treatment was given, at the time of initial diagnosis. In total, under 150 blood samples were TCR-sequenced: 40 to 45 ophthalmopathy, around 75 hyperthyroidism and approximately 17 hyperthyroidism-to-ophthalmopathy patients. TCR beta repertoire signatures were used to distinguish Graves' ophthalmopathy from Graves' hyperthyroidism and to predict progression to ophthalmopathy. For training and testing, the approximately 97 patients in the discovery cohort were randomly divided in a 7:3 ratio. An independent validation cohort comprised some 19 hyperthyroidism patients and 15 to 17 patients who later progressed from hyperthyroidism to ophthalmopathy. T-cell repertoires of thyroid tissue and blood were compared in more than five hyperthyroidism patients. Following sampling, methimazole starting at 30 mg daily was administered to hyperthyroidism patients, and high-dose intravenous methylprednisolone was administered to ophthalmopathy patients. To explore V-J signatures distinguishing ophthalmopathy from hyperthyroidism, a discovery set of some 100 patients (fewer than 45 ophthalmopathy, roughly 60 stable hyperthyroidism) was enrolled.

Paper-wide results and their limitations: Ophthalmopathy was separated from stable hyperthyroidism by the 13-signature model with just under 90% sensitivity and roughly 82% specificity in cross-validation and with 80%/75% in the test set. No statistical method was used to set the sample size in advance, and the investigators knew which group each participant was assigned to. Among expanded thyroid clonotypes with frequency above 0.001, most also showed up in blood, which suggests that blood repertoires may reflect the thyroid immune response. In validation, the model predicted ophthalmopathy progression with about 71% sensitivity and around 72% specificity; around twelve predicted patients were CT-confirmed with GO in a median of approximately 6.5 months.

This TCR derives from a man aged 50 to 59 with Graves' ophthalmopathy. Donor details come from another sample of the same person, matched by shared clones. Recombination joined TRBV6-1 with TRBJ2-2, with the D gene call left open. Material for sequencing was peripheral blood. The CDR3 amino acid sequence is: CASTPSPGANTGELFF. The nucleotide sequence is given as TGTGCCAGCACTCCCTCGCCTGGCGCGAACACCGGGGAGCTGTTTTTT.